One and the same sample provided the 31 T cell receptor beta chains below, sequenced in a study of T cell responses to AZD1222 COVID-19 vaccine. The method was immunoSEQ multiplex PCR; TCRdb's version includes in-frame clones alone and lacks a portion of them. Here the sample spans around 28,000 clones, 78% being singletons. Source: peripheral blood, taken on day 0 of AZD1222 vaccination. These receptors came from an adult in good health.

This clone appeared once. The chain couples TRBV28 to TRBJ1-2; D gene ambiguous. With 2 bases removed from V and 4 bases from J, the gap between germline ends came to 14 bases. Looked up from germline, CDR1 is MDHEN and CDR2 is SYDVKM. The CDR3 contains 15 residues. In DNA form, the CDR3 reads TGTGCCAGCAGTTTAGATTCCCGGAGTACCTATGGCTACACCTTC. Translated: CASSLDSRSTYGYTF.

The genes are TRBV24-1 and TRBJ2-1; D tentatively fits TRBD1 or TRBD2 (5 bases each). Germline V CDR1 and CDR2: KGHDR, SFDVKD. This CDR3 is 18 amino acids long. V was clipped by 0 bases and J by 3 bases, with 17 bases between them. The CDR3 DNA sequence: TGTGCCACCAGTGATTTGCTGCCCGGGGCAGAGGACTACAATGAGCAGTTCTTC. Translation: CATSDLLPGAEDYNEQFF.

The chain has TRBV14 and TRBJ2-5; D is uncertain. This CDR3 comprises 12 residues. CDR1 is SGHDN and CDR2 is FVKESK in the germline V gene. Trimming shortened V by 1 base and J by 5 bases, and 5 bases separated the two germline ends. The CDR3 nucleotides are TGTGCCAGCAGCCAAGTTTGGGAGACCCAGTACTTC. Amino acids: CASSQVWETQYF. Based on the CDR3 plus reference TRBV14 and TRBJ2-5, the full variable domain is EAGVTQFPSHSVIEKGQTVTLRCDPISGHDNLYWYRRVMGKEIKFLLHFVKESKQDESGMPNNRFLAERTGGTYSTLKVQPAELEDSGVYFCASSQVWETQYFGPGTRLLVL.

A few counts support this clone. The chain is built from TRBV7-6 and TRBJ1-6; D might be TRBD1 (6 bases). Trimming took 1 base from V and 10 from J, leaving 17 bases between them. This CDR3 is 16 amino acids long. Germline-derived CDR1 and CDR2 are SGHVS and FNYEAQ. CDR3 nucleotides: TGTGCCAGCAGCTTAGTACGTGGCAGGGGCGAATCACCCCTCCACTTT. It codes for CASSLVRGRGESPLHF.

V and J are TRBV11-3 and TRBJ2-5; 9 bases match TRBD2. V trimming: 3 bases; J trimming: 5 bases; junction bases outside the gene matches: 13. The CDR3 runs 17 residues. CDR1 and CDR2 (germline): SGHNT, YENEEA. This CDR3 is CASSFWGREGHWETQYF. The CDR3 DNA sequence: TGTGCCAGCAGCTTTTGGGGGCGGGAGGGCCATTGGGAGACCCAGTACTTC.

The CDR3 sequence is CASRTRRNTEAFF. CDR3 nucleotides: TGTGCCAGCAGAACCAGGAGGAACACTGAAGCTTTCTTT. The V gene is TRBV6-5, the J gene TRBJ1-1; D is undetermined. The V and J ends lost 6 bases and 1 base respectively, with 9 bases between them. Germline-derived CDR1 and CDR2 are MNHEY and SVGAGI. CDR3 length equals 13 residues.

J is TRBJ2-7 and V is TRBV5-3, with TRBD1 identical over 12 bases. TRBV5-3 is an open reading frame, and its role is uncertain. V shed 7 bases and J 6 bases; nucleotides not matched to a gene: 5. This CDR3 is 13 amino acids long. CDR3 amino acids: CARPGTGGCEQYF. The CDR3, as DNA: TGTGCCAGACCCGGGACAGGGGGCTGCGAGCAGTACTTC.

This chain connects TRBV6-2 or TRBV6-3 to TRBJ1-5, with unresolved D. V was clipped by 0 bases and J by 0 bases, with 12 bases between them. The CDR3 consists of 17 residues. Germline CDR1 is MNHEY and CDR2 is SVGEGT. The CDR3 region has the DNA TGTGCCAGCAGTTACTCCTTGGCAGACTATAGCAATCAGCCCCAGCATTTT. Translated, it gives CASSYSLADYSNQPQHF.

The chain couples TRBV6-4 to TRBJ2-7; TRBD2 agrees at 9 bases. The CDR3 spans 16 residues. Unmatched junction bases numbered 17, after V lost 10 bases and J lost 4 bases. CDR1 MRHNA and CDR2 SNTAGT come from the germline V gene. CDR3 nucleotide sequence: TGTGCCATTCGACTAGCGGTCGCGAGTCGACTATACGAGCAGTACGTC. Amino acid sequence: CAIRLAVASRLYEQYV.

Comment on this clone: One end of the junction fails to match germline, which may point to a read error. The V call is TRBV7-9, the J call TRBJ1-1; no reliable D call. CDR1 and CDR2 from the germline V gene are SEHNR and FQNEAQ (reference sequence). This CDR3 contains 11 residues. The CDR3 loop is CASSSVTEAFF. The CDR3 DNA reads TGTGCCAGCAGCTCGGTTACTGAGGCTTTCTTT.

V and J are TRBV19 and TRBJ1-1, with D maybe TRBD1 (5 bases). With 5 bases removed from V and 5 bases from J, the gap between germline ends came to 18 bases. Germline V gene data show CDR1 as LNHDA and CDR2 as SQIVND (reference sequence). The CDR3 extends over 15 amino acids. The CDR3 DNA follows: TGTGCCAGTAGTGAACGGGACCCTAGCTGGACTGAAGCTTTCTTT. Amino acid sequence: CASSERDPSWTEAFF.

The V call is TRBV19, the J call TRBJ2-2; the match to TRBD2 covers 7 bases. After removal of 5 bases from V and 6 bases from J, the junction contained 6 bases not matched to a gene. From germline, CDR1 is LNHDA and CDR2 SQIVND (reference sequence). The CDR3 extends over 14 amino acids. CDR3 DNA: TGTGCCAGTAGTTGGGGGGGTAAGGCCGGGGAGCTGTTTTTT. Translating gives CASSWGGKAGELFF.

V gene TRBV11-2 combines with J gene TRBJ1-4; tentative D call: TRBD1 (6 bases). V was shortened by 5 bases and J by 7 bases, with 11 bases between the two germline ends. The CDR3 spans 13 residues. CDR1 and CDR2 from the germline V gene are SGHAT and FQNNGV. CDR3 residues: CASSEGQLEKLFF. The CDR3 region has the DNA TGTGCCAGCAGCGAAGGACAGCTTGAAAAACTGTTTTTT.

V and J are TRBV7-9 and TRBJ2-7; the D gene is possibly TRBD2 (6 bases). In germline, CDR1 is SEHNR, CDR2 FQNEAQ (reference sequence). V was pared by 4 bases and J by 1 base, with 8 bases between. The CDR3 covers 13 residues. The CDR3 is CASSSGLSYEQYV. The CDR3 region has the DNA TGTGCCAGCAGCTCCGGACTATCCTACGAGCAGTACGTC.

This clone was detected once. The J gene is TRBJ2-3, the V gene TRBV19; D is perhaps TRBD2 (6 bases). The V gene lost 7 bases and the J gene lost 0 bases, with 11 bases spanning the gap. This CDR3 is built from 14 residues. Germline lookup yields CDR1 LNHDA and CDR2 SQIVND (reference sequence). CDR3: CASIDSGSTDTQYF. CDR3 sequence (DNA): TGTGCCAGTATCGATAGCGGAAGCACAGATACGCAGTATTTT.

The V call is TRBV7-2, the J call TRBJ2-3; 15 bases are shared with TRBD2. This CDR3 is built from 18 residues. With 5 bases clipped from V and 0 bases from J, the junction kept 6 bases outside the gene matches. In germline, CDR1 is SGHTA, CDR2 FQGNSA. The CDR3 nucleotides read TGTGCCAGCAGCCTGGGACTAGCGGGGGGCACTAGCACAGATACGCAGTATTTT. It is translated as CASSLGLAGGTSTDTQYF.

This sequence joins TRBV7-2 and TRBJ2-1; the match to TRBD2 covers 12 bases. The CDR3 is 15 residues long. Germline V gene data show CDR1 as SGHTA and CDR2 as FQGNSA. V trimming: 4 bases; J trimming: 8 bases; junction bases outside the gene matches: 6. The CDR3 here is CASSSLAGGMHEQFF. The CDR3 region has the DNA TGTGCCAGCAGCTCCCTAGCGGGAGGGATGCATGAGCAGTTCTTC.

The genes are TRBV18 and TRBJ2-7, with 7 bases matching TRBD1. The CDR3 runs to 12 residues. J lost 6 bases, V lost 6 bases, and 5 bases had no gene match. Germline CDR1 reads KGHSH; CDR2 reads LQKENI. CDR3 sequence reads: CASSPQGVEQYF. DNA of the CDR3: TGTGCCAGCTCGCCCCAGGGGGTCGAGCAGTACTTC.

The chain recombines TRBV6-5 with TRBJ1-2; no reliable D call. This CDR3 region has 15 residues. V was trimmed by 6 bases and J by 8 bases, leaving 22 bases between them. From germline, CDR1 is MNHEY and CDR2 SVGAGI. The CDR3 DNA is TGTGCCAGCAGAGCCCCTCAGACTCCTAACGGGGGCTACACCTTC. This encodes CASRAPQTPNGGYTF.

This chain links TRBV7-2 with TRBJ1-3; D not resolved. Between the trimmed V and J ends, which lost 2 bases and 0 bases, there was a span of 8 bases. This CDR3 is built from 15 residues. Germline V gene sequence: CDR1 SGHTA, CDR2 FQGNSA. DNA for the CDR3: TGTGCCAGCAGCTTATCCGTATCCTCTGGAAACACCATATATTTT. Translation: CASSLSVSSGNTIYF.

V is TRBV5-1 and J is TRBJ2-2, with D possibly being TRBD1 (6 bases). V dropped 4 bases and J dropped 3 bases, with 10 bases sitting between them. CDR1 and CDR2 (germline): SGHRS, YFSETQ. This CDR3 spans 14 amino acids. CDR3 amino acids: CASSRYRDTGELFF. The CDR3 nucleotides are TGCGCCAGCAGCCGATACAGGGACACCGGGGAGCTGTTTTTT.

This clone was observed once. The chain joins TRBV3-1 (or the pseudogene TRBV3-2) to TRBJ2-3, with 10 bases matching TRBD2. V dropped 2 bases and J dropped 4; count of bases not matched to a gene: 0. From germline, CDR1 is LGHDT and CDR2 YNNKEL (reference sequence). The CDR3 totals 14 residues. The CDR3 coding sequence is TGTGCCAGCAGCCAACTAGCGGGGGCAGATACGCAGTATTTT. This sequence encodes CASSQLAGADTQYF.

V and J are TRBV27 and TRBJ1-2; 11 nucleotides align to TRBD1. This CDR3 spans 14 amino acids. Germline CDR1 is MNHEY and CDR2 is SMNVEV (reference sequence). Trimming took 5 bases from V and 4 from J; bases not matched to a gene: 3. CDR3 sequence: CASSAGTGGYGYTF. CDR3 DNA: TGTGCCAGCAGTGCCGGGACAGGGGGCTATGGCTACACCTTC.

This chain joins TRBV5-8 and TRBJ2-7; TRBD1 aligns across 12 bases. This CDR3 spans 13 amino acids. J gave up 7 bases and V 4 bases, and 3 bases lay outside the gene matches. Germline V CDR1 and CDR2: SGHTS, YDEGEE. The CDR3 sequence: CASSRDRGREQYF. In DNA form, the CDR3 reads TGTGCCAGCAGCCGGGACAGGGGGCGGGAGCAGTACTTC.

The rearrangement links TRBV9 to TRBJ2-1, with D perhaps matching TRBD2 (5 bases). The V end lost 3 bases, the J end lost 5 bases, and 9 bases lay between the germline ends. Germline values: CDR1 SGDLS, CDR2 YYNGEE. The CDR3 is 13 amino acids. CDR3 in DNA: TGTGCCAGCAGCGCGACTATAAACAATGAGCAGTTCTTC. Translation gives CASSATINNEQFF.

The chain employs TRBV14 and TRBJ2-1, with a possible D match to TRBD2 (5 bases). V was shortened by 1 base and J by 0 bases, with 13 bases between the two germline ends. This CDR3 spans 17 amino acids. Germline lookup yields CDR1 SGHDN and CDR2 FVKESK. The CDR3 loop is CASSQGHGGSSYNEQFF. The DNA for the CDR3 is TGTGCCAGCAGCCAAGGTCACGGAGGAAGCTCCTACAATGAGCAGTTCTTC.

The chain uses TRBV30 and TRBJ2-7; 8 bases line up with TRBD1. The CDR3 has 14 residues. Germline values: CDR1 GTSNPN, CDR2 SVGIG (reference sequence). V dropped 4 bases and J dropped 6; count of bases not matched to a gene: 11. CDR3 nucleotide sequence: TGTGCCTGGAACAGAAAGGACAGGGATTCCGAGCAGTACGTC. Translated, it gives CAWNRKDRDSEQYV.

The chain is built from TRBV5-8 and TRBJ2-7; D uncertain. V was trimmed by 1 base and J by 9 bases, leaving 8 bases between them. Per germline, CDR1 SGHTS and CDR2 YDEGEE. This CDR3 region has 11 residues. As DNA, the CDR3 is TGTGCCAGCAGCTTGCCCCCCGGGCAGTACTTC. Protein: CASSLPPGQYF.

The V and J genes are TRBV10-3 and TRBJ2-1; the D is unclear. V was shortened by 0 bases and J by 6 bases, with 9 bases between the two germline ends. Looked up from germline, CDR1 is ENHRY and CDR2 is SYGVKD. This CDR3 has 14 amino acids. In nucleotides, the CDR3 is TGTGCCATCAGTGAGTCATTGGCCTCCAATGAGCAGTTCTTC. This sequence encodes CAISESLASNEQFF.

The chain joins TRBV7-8 to TRBJ2-1; D unclear. The germline CDR1 and CDR2 sequences are SGHVS and FQNEAQ. The CDR3 has 16 amino acids. V lost 1 base to trimming and J lost 1 base, with 11 bases between them. This CDR3 reads CASSLDRVGSYNEQFF. Written as DNA, the CDR3 is TGTGCCAGCAGCTTAGACCGGGTTGGATCCTACAATGAGCAGTTCTTC.

V gene TRBV6-5 combines with J gene TRBJ2-5, with a possible D match to TRBD2 (6 bases). Germline V gene lookup returns CDR1 MNHEY and CDR2 SVGAGI. The CDR3 covers 16 residues. With 2 bases removed from V and 4 bases from J, the gap between germline ends came to 17 bases. The CDR3 coding sequence is TGTGCCAGCAGTTACGGCGGGGCCCGAGCATTAGAGACCCAGTACTTC. It translates to CASSYGGARALETQYF.